The present T cell receptor (beta chain) was sequenced within a study of identical twins. Study results and limitations: High-abundance cord blood beta clonotypes had fewer insertions; memory repertoires showed none.

Every sampled donor was Caucasian and healthy. With 9 bases clipped from V and 7 bases from J, the junction kept 12 bases outside the gene matches. This CDR3 has 16 amino acids. Looked up from germline, CDR1 is KGHDR and CDR2 is SFDVKD. This clonotype was seen many times. Its antigen remains unknown. Using its own MiXCR run on the 5' RACE reads, TCRdb lists one record per CDR3 protein. The sample has 550,000 to 700,000 distinct CDR3 sequences; less than 25% are singletons. These data were likewise used in another study, on T cells expressing NK-cell markers. That paper notes: Repertoire data for TCR beta were derived from sorted T cells (CD3+CD56+NKG2C+, CD3+CD56+NKG2C- and CD3+CD56-NKG2C+).

Input material: PBMCs. This TCR derives from a woman aged 18-29 years in good health. The chain recombines TRBV24-1 with TRBJ2-1; the match to TRBD2 covers 12 bases. The CDR3 here is CATGPPTSGSGNEQFF. As DNA, the CDR3 is TGTGCCACCGGCCCCCCGACTAGCGGGAGTGGAAATGAGCAGTTCTTC.